These T cell receptor beta chains were read from a single sample in a study of CD8 T cells in Susac syndrome. Via MiXCR, TCRdb re-called the immunoSEQ multiplex PCR reads, giving one row per CDR3 protein. Here the sample spans around 130,000 distinct CDR3 sequences, 91% being singletons. The sequencing sample was made of CD8+ T cells from PBMCs. All receptors come from a human donor with multiple sclerosis. CDR3s include the opening cysteine and the closing phenylalanine or tryptophan. A D gene is named only where the DNA matches it firmly. Where a row states a size, it is once, few, many or the class of an expanded clone; other rows omit it.

v_gene	abundance	len	j_gene	d_gene	CDR3nt	CDR3aa
TRBV4-1	once	15	TRBJ2-1	TRBD2	TGCGCCAGCAGCCAAGAACCCCGGGGGGGCCATGAGCAGTTCTTC	CASSQEPRGGHEQFF
TRBV28	once	14	TRBJ1-4	NA	TGTGCCAGCAGTGAAAGGACATTTGGTGGGAAACTGTTTTTT	CASSERTFGGKLFF
TRBV12-5	once	16	TRBJ2-1	NA	TGTGCTAGTGGTTTGTCCGACCTTCCCCCCTACAATGAGCAGTTCTTC	CASGLSDLPPYNEQFF
TRBV29-1	NA	16	TRBJ2-2	NA	TGCAGCGTTATCCCTAGGGGACTCGAGAACACCGGGGAGCTGTTTTTT	CSVIPRGLENTGELFF
TRBV30	NA	15	TRBJ1-1	NA	TGTGCCTGGAGCATGGGGGGGCTCGGAGGCACTGAAGCTTTCTTT	CAWSMGGLGGTEAFF
TRBV27	NA	16	TRBJ2-3	NA	TGTGCCAGCAGTTTCTATGGCGGGACTAGCACAGATACGCAGTATTTT	CASSFYGGTSTDTQYF
TRBV27	NA	14	TRBJ1-1	NA	TGTGCCAGCAGTTTTGTGGGGGGGATCGCTGAAGCTTTCTTT	CASSFVGGIAEAFF
TRBV7-2	NA	13	TRBJ1-4	NA	TGTGCCACCCGCGGGGGTACTAATGAAAAACTGTTTTTT	CATRGGTNEKLFF
TRBV4-1	NA	16	TRBJ2-5	TRBD2	TGCGCCAGCAGCCAAGATGAGCTAGCGGTTCAAGAGACCCAGTACTTC	CASSQDELAVQETQYF
TRBV11-1	NA	14	TRBJ2-5	NA	TGTGCCAGCAGCCCAAATGACTACCAAGAGACCCAGTACTTC	CASSPNDYQETQYF
TRBV14	few	16	TRBJ2-3	TRBD2	TGTGCCAGCAGCCGAGGACTAGCGGCAAGCACAGATACGCAGTATTTT	CASSRGLAASTDTQYF
TRBV11-2	NA	15	TRBJ2-7	TRBD2	TGTGCCAGCACCCTAACTAGCGGGAGAGGTCCCGAGCAGTACTTC	CASTLTSGRGPEQYF
TRBV28	NA	15	TRBJ2-7	NA	TGTGCCAGCAGTTTTCGAATGGGGCTCTCCTACGAGCAGTACTTC	CASSFRMGLSYEQYF
TRBV15	once	13	TRBJ1-5	NA	TGTGCCACCAGCAGAGCCGGAAATCAGCCCCAGCATTTT	CATSRAGNQPQHF
TRBV15	NA	12	TRBJ2-2	NA	TGTGCCACCAGCATAGGGGTCGGGGAGCTGTTTTTT	CATSIGVGELFF
TRBV10-2	once	13	TRBJ2-7	NA	TGCGCCAGCCGGCCGGGGCCGAGCTACGAGCAGTACTTC	CASRPGPSYEQYF
TRBV5-1	NA	18	TRBJ2-1	TRBD2	TGCGCCAGCAGCTTTAAGGCCGGGCTAGCGGGAGTCAGCGATGAGCAGTTCTTC	CASSFKAGLAGVSDEQFF
TRBV12-3/TRBV12-4	NA	13	TRBJ2-7	NA	TGTGCCAGCAGCTTGTCTCAGGCCGGCGAGCAGTACTTC	CASSLSQAGEQYF
TRBV6-2/TRBV6-3	NA	11	TRBJ2-7	NA	TGTGCCAGCAGGGGGGCCGAGGAGCAGTACTTC	CASRGAEEQYF
TRBV29-1	NA	15	TRBJ2-7	NA	TGCAGCGTTGAAGGGACAGACTTGAGCTCCTACGAGCAGTACTTC	CSVEGTDLSSYEQYF
TRBV20-1	NA	13	TRBJ2-5	NA	TGCAGTGCTAGAGAGGGGGCTTTGAAGACCCAGTACTTC	CSAREGALKTQYF
TRBV27	few	12	TRBJ2-2	NA	TGTGCCAGCAGTTTTCACACCGGGGAGCTGTTTTTT	CASSFHTGELFF
TRBV19	NA	17	TRBJ1-1	TRBD1	TGTGCCAGTAGTCCCCGGGACAGGGTTAACATGAACACTGAAGCTTTCTTT	CASSPRDRVNMNTEAFF
TRBV25-1	NA	13	TRBJ2-3	NA	TGTGCCAGCAGTGATGTCCAAGCAGATACGCAGTATTTT	CASSDVQADTQYF
TRBV5-4	NA	17	TRBJ2-2	NA	TGTGCCAGCAGCTACAAGGACGGAGTCTTCAACACCGGGGAGCTGTTTTTT	CASSYKDGVFNTGELFF
TRBV11-1	once	15	TRBJ2-1	NA	TGTGCCAGCAGCTTAAGTATTACCGGGGTCCATGAGCAGTTCTTC	CASSLSITGVHEQFF
TRBV11-2	NA	14	TRBJ2-1	NA	TGTGCCAGCAGCCCGCGGGGCACCTACAATGAGCAGTTCTTC	CASSPRGTYNEQFF
TRBV9	NA	15	TRBJ2-7	TRBD2	TGTGCCAGCAGCGAGGGACTAGCGGGGTCCTACGAGCAGTACTTC	CASSEGLAGSYEQYF
TRBV6-5	NA	14	TRBJ2-1	NA	TGTGCCGTTTGCCCGGACAGTACCTACAATGAGCAGTTCTTC	CAVCPDSTYNEQFF
TRBV4-3	NA	14	TRBJ2-5	NA	TGCGCCAGCGGAGACTTCGGGGATCCAGAGACCCAGTACTTC	CASGDFGDPETQYF
TRBV11-2	NA	14	TRBJ2-7	NA	TGTGCCAGCAGCTTTGCAGGGCCCACCTACGAGCAGTACTTC	CASSFAGPTYEQYF
TRBV13	once	14	TRBJ2-1	TRBD2	TGTGCCAGCAGCTTTAGCGGGAGTGGTTTCGGGCAGTTCTTC	CASSFSGSGFGQFF
TRBV7-9	NA	16	TRBJ2-4	NA	TGTGCCAGCAGCTTAGTCGAGGCCTCAGCCAAAAACATTCAGTACTTC	CASSLVEASAKNIQYF
TRBV5-4	once	16	TRBJ2-3	TRBD2	TGTGCCAGCAGCTTCGGACTAGCGGGAACCACAGATACGCAGTATTTT	CASSFGLAGTTDTQYF
TRBV6-1	NA	15	TRBJ2-1	TRBD1	TGTGCCAGCAGTGTCGGGACAGGGCCCTACAATGAGCAGTTCTTC	CASSVGTGPYNEQFF
TRBV6-5	NA	17	TRBJ2-1	TRBD2	TGTGCCAGCAGTTACTCGAGCTTTGGCGGGAGTATTAATGAGCAGTTCTTC	CASSYSSFGGSINEQFF